This T cell receptor beta chain was recorded in a study of blood T cell repertoires in COVID-19. For the study at large: There were acute and convalescent COVID-19 samples, and they came from the United States, Italy and Spain. Sources were T cells, B-cell-depleted T cells, or PBMCs; the material itself was cDNA or gDNA.

Original processing methods: Reference gene primer amplification in the assay estimated nucleated cell counts. Assay used: immunoSEQ multiplex PCR; TCRdb lists only in-frame clones, some missing. That table supplies the V and J calls and clone size; D and trimming were determined from the DNA. This table has 500,000 to 600,000 clones, roughly nine tenths appearing once. Germline CDR1 and CDR2: ENHRY and SYGVKD. This CDR3 region has 15 residues. The V and J ends lost 1 base and 5 bases respectively, with 15 bases between them. Sequencing input: peripheral blood. V gene TRBV10-3 combines with J gene TRBJ2-7; tentative D call: TRBD1 (6 bases). The source of this sequence is a woman between 45 and 60 years old with COVID-19, enrolled during active disease. The CDR3 here is CAISELLQGPHEQYF. Written as DNA, the CDR3 is TGTGCCATCAGTGAGTTACTACAGGGTCCGCACGAGCAGTACTTC.